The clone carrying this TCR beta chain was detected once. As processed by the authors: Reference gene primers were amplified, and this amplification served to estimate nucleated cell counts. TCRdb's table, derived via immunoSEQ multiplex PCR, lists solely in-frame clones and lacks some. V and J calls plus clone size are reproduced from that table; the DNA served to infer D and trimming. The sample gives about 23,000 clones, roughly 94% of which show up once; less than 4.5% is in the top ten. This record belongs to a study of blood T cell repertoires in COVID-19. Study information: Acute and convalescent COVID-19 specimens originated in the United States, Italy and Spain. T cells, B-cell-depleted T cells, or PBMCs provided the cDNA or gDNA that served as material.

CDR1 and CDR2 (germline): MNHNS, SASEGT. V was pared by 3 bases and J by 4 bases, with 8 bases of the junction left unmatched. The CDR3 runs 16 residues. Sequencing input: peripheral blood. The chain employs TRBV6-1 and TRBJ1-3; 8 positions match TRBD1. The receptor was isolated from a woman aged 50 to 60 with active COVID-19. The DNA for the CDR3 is TGTGCCAGCAGTGAGGCCAGGGGGCGAGGGGGAAACACCATATATTTT. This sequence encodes CASSEARGRGGNTIYF.